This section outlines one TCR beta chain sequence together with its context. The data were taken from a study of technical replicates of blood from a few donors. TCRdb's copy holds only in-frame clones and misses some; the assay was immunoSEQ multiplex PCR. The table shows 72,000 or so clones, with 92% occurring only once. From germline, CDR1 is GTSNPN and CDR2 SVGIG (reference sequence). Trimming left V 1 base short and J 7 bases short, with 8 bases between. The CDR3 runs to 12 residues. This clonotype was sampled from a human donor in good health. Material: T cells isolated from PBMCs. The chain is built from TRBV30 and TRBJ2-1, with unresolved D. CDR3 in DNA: TGTGCCTGGAGTGGGGCCCCAAATGAGCAGTTCTTC. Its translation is CAWSGAPNEQFF. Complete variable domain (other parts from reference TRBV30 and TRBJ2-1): SQTIHQWPATLVQPVGSPLSLECTVEGTSNPNLYWYRQAAGRGLQLLFYSVGIGQISSEVPQNLSASRPQDRQFILSSKKLLLSDSGFYLCAWSGAPNEQFFGPGTRLTVL.